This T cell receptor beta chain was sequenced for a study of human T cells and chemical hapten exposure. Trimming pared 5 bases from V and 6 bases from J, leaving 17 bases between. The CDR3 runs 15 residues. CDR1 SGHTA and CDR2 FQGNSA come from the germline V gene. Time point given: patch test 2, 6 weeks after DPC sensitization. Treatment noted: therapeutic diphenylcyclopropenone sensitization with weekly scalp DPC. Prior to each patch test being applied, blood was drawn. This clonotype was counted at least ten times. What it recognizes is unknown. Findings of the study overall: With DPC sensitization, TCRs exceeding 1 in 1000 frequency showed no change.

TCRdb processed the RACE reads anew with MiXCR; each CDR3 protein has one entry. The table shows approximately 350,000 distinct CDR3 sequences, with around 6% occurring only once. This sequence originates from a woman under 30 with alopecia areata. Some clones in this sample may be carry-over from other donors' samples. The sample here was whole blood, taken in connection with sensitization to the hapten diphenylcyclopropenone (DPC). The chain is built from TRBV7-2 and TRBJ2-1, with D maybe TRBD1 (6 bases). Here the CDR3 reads CASSRYRVWGNEQFF. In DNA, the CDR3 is TGTGCCAGCAGCCGGTACAGGGTCTGGGGCAATGAGCAGTTCTTC.